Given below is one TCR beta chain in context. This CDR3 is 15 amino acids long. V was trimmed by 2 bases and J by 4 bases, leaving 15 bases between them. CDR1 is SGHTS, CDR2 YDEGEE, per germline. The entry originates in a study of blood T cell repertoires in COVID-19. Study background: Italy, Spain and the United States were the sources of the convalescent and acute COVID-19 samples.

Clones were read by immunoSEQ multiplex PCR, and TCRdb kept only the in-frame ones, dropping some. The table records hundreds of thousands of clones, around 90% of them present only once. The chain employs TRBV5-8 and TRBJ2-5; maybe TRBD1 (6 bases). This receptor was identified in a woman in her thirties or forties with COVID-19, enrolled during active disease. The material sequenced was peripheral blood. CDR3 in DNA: TGTGCCAGCAGCTTTTACAGGGCCTTGGGAGAGACCCAGTACTTC. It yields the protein CASSFYRALGETQYF.